This paragraph reports one T cell receptor (beta chain). What this receptor recognizes is not known. Nothing much larger sits one base from this clone, and base qualities are not available. The donors were about 40 Caucasian individuals from Russia, aged roughly 6 to 100 years, who were systemically healthy. Ten milliliters of peripheral blood were drawn from each donor into EDTA-treated Vacutainer tubes. Ficoll-Paque density-gradient centrifugation was used to isolate PBMCs, with at least 6.5 million per sample. Total RNA, at least 6 micrograms per sample, was extracted from PBMCs with Trizol reagent. For every donor, flow cytometry on a PBMC aliquot measured the percentage of naive CD45RAhigh/CD27high T cells. Library generation was performed with 5' RACE. These reads were obtained on an Illumina HiSeq 2500. A second roughly 7 to 11 cycle PCR used a sample-barcoded 5' primer and a J-beta primer mix. Each TCR beta cDNA molecule received a unique molecular identifier from a template-switch 5' adaptor carrying 12 random nucleotides. Each sample yielded at least 3 million CDR3-containing paired-end reads. First-strand cDNA synthesis was performed from all RNA using the Mint cDNA synthesis kit, with priming by a TRBC-specific oligonucleotide. All cDNA was treated with uracil-DNA glycosylase and then went through a first 18-cycle PCR with the universal primers M1SS and BC2_uni_R. The paper's data handling went like this. For normalization, 1 million high-quality reads, each with a distinct molecular identifier, were randomly selected from each sample. Instead of being binned into consensus sequences, reads that shared molecular identifiers were thrown out. MiTCR, set to a Q25 quality threshold and the strictest error-elimination algorithm, was used for CDR3 identification, clonotype clustering and error correction. A nonparametric unseen species model using Euler transformation provided a lower-bound estimate of total TCR beta diversity. The public reads were quality trimmed at Q25 with fastp and then assembled into clones with MiXCR by TCRdb, keeping productive beta chains. For every CDR3 protein sequence, its rows merge into one entry that carries the most common genes and DNA. The authors' filters were not applied to this entry. This sample gives 1.5 million to 2 million distinct CDR3 sequences in total; around 48% of them show up just once. The ten biggest clones cover less than 2.5% of the sample.

The data were taken from a study of blood T cells in healthy people across ages (dated by TCRdb to 2013 to 2016). Notes on the research overall: In model experiments, template switching captured about one uniquely barcoded TCR beta cDNA molecule for every two T cells. Using deep sequencing normalized with unique cDNA molecular identifiers, the study measured how TCR beta repertoire diversity changes with age. The donors were divided into four age groups: young (average 16 years), middle-aged (around 41), aged (about 62) and long-lived (about 84). Donors of different ages were randomly distributed across sequencing lanes to avoid experimental bias. Two additional independent replicas of 1 million unique cDNA reads from the same blood draw were analyzed for two donors (one aged 18 to 30 and one aged 80 or older).

Per the germline V gene, SGHRS is the CDR1 and YFSETQ is the CDR2. Relative to germline, V is missing 0 bases and J is missing 3 bases, with 3 bases of the junction outside any gene match. Measured from the cysteine to the phenylalanine, the CDR3 is 14 residues long. Only the CDR3 part of the read is kept: 42 bases, read in frame from the first base. Results and caveats for the whole study, not just this receptor: Observed TCR beta diversity correlated strongly with the percentage of naive T cells measured by flow cytometry. Because profiling used bulk unsorted PBMCs, naive and antigen-experienced compartments could not be compared conclusively. Estimates of total diversity from one million sequenced T cells were regarded as lower bounds and underestimates. Because donor CMV infection status was unknown, age-related changes in expanded clonotypes were potentially confounded. Compared with the aged group, the long-lived group had more naive CD4+ T cells, fewer expanded clones and increased TCR diversity, a pattern suggesting age selection. As age increased, observed TCR beta diversity per million T cells dropped in a roughly linear way, and a significant reduction was already evident by age about 40.

The sequence was collected from a woman aged 40 to 50 in good health. The chain couples TRBV5-1 to TRBJ2-7; TRBD1 aligns with 7 central bases. What was sequenced was blood. Here is the DNA: TGCGCCAGCAGCTTGGCGGGACAGTACTACGAGCAGTACTTC. Translated, it reads CASSLAGQYYEQYF.